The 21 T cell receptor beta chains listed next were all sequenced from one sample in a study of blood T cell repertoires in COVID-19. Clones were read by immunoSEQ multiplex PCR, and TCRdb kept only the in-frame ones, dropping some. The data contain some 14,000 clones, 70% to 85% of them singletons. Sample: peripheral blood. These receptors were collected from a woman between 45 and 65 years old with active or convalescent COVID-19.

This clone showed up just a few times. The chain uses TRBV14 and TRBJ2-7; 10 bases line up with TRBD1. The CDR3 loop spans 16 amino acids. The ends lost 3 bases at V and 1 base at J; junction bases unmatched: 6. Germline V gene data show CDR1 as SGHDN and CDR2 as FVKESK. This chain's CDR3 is CASSQGTGAHSYEQYF. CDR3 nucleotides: TGTGCCAGCAGCCAGGGGACAGGGGCCCATTCCTACGAGCAGTACTTC. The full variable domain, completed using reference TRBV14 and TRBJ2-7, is EAGVTQFPSHSVIEKGQTVTLRCDPISGHDNLYWYRRVMGKEIKFLLHFVKESKQDESGMPNNRFLAERTGGTYSTLKVQPAELEDSGVYFCASSQGTGAHSYEQYFGPGTRLTVT.

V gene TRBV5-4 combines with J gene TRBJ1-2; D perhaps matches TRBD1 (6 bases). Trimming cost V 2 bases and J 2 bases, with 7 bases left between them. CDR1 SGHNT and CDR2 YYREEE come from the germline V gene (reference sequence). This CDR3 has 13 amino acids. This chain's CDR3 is CASSLGGNYGYTF. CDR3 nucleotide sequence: TGTGCCAGCAGCTTAGGGGGAAACTATGGCTACACCTTC.

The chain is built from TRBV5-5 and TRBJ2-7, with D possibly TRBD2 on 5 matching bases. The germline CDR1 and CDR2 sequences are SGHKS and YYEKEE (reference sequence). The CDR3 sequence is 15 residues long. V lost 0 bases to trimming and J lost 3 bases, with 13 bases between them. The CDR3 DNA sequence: TGTGCCAGCAGCTTGGCTTTTCGGGGATTCTACGAGCAGTACTTC. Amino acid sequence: CASSLAFRGFYEQYF.

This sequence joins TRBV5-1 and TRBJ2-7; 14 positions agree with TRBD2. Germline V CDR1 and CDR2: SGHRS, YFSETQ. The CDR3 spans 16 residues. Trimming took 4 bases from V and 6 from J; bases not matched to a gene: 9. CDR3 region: CASSLTGLAGVVEQYF. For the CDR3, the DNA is TGCGCCAGCAGCCTAACGGGACTAGCGGGAGTAGTCGAGCAGTACTTC.

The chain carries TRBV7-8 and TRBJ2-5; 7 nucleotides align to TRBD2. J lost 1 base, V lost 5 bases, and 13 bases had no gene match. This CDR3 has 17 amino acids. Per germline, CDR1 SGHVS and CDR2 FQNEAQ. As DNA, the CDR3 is TGTGCCAGCAGCCCGACCCTAGCGGCCGGGCTCCAAGAGACCCAGTACTTC. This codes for CASSPTLAAGLQETQYF.

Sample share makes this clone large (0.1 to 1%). The CDR3 sequence is CASRPEGQREQFF. As DNA, the CDR3 is TGCGCCAGCAGACCCGAAGGCCAGCGGGAGCAGTTCTTC. This chain connects TRBV4-1 to TRBJ2-1; tentatively, D is TRBD2 (5 bases). This CDR3 spans 13 amino acids. The germline V and J ends were trimmed by 6 bases and 10 bases, with 16 bases remaining between them. Germline values: CDR1 MGHRA, CDR2 YSYEKL.

CDR3 in amino acids: CASSPRTGEAYEQYF. CDR3 sequence (DNA): TGTGCCAGCAGCCCCAGGACAGGGGAGGCCTACGAGCAGTACTTC. V and J are TRBV7-9 and TRBJ2-7; 9 bases map to TRBD1. Trimming cost V 5 bases and J 2 bases; bases outside gene matches: 7. The CDR3 runs 15 residues. Looked up from germline, CDR1 is SEHNR and CDR2 is FQNEAQ (reference sequence).

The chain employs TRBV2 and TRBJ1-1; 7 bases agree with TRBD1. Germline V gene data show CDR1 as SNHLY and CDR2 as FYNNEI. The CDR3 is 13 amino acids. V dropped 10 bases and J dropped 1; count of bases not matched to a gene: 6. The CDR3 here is CAKNRDRNTEAFF. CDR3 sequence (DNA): TGTGCCAAAAACCGGGACAGGAACACTGAAGCTTTCTTT.

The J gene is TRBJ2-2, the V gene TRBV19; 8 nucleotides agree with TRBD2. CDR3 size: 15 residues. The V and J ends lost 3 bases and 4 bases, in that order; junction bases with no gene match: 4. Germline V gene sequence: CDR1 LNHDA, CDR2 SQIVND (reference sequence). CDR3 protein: CASSITGGLTGELFF. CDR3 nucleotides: TGTGCCAGTAGTATTACGGGGGGGCTCACCGGGGAGCTGTTTTTT.

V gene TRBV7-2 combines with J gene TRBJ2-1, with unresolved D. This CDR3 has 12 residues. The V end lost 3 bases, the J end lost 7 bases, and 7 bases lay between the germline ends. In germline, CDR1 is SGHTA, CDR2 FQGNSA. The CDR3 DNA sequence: TGTGCCAGCAGCTTGAGGCGGAATGAGCAGTTCTTC. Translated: CASSLRRNEQFF.

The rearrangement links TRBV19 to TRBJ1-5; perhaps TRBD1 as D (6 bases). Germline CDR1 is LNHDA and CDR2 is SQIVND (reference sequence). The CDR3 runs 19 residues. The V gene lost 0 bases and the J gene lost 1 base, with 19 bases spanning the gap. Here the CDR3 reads CASSIDLFYREKSNQPQHF. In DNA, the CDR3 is TGTGCCAGTAGTATAGATCTGTTTTACAGGGAGAAGAGCAATCAGCCCCAGCATTTT.

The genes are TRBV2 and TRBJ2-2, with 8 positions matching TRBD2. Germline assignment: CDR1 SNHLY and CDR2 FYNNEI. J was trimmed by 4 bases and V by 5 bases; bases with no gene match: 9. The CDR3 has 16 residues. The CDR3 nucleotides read TGTGCCAGCAGTCTTTCGGGAGGGCCGGCCACCGGGGAGCTGTTTTTT. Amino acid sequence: CASSLSGGPATGELFF.

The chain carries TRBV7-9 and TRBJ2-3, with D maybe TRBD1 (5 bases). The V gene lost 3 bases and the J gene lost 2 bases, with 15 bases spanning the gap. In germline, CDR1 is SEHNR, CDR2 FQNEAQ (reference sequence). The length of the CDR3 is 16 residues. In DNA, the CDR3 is TGTGCCAGCAGCTTGTTATCAGGGTTTGCCACAGATACGCAGTATTTT. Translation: CASSLLSGFATDTQYF.

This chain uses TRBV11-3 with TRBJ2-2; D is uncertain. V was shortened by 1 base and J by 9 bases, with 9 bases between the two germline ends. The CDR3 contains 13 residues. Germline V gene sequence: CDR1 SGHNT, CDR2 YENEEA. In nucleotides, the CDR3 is TGTGCCAGCAGCTTAGGAACTGCTCGGGAGCTGTTTTTT. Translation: CASSLGTARELFF.

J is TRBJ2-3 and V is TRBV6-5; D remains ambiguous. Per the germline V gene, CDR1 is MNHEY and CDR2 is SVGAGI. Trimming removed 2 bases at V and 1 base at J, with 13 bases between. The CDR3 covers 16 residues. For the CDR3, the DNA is TGTGCCAGCAGTTACGAAGACTCCCTGGGCACAGATACGCAGTATTTT. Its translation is CASSYEDSLGTDTQYF.

CDR3 nucleotide sequence: TGTGCCGCACTCGACAGGGCGGGGACCGGGGAGCTGTTTTTT. It is translated as CAALDRAGTGELFF. J is TRBJ2-2 and V is TRBV24-1; TRBD1 might be the D (7 bases). Trimming stripped 12 bases from V and 5 bases from J, with 18 bases between. This CDR3 region has 14 residues. Per germline, CDR1 KGHDR and CDR2 SFDVKD.

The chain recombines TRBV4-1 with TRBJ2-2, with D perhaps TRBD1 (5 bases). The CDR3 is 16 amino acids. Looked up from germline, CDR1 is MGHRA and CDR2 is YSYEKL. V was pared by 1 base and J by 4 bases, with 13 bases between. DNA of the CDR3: TGCGCCAGCAGCCAAGGGAGCAGGGTCGGCACCGGGGAGCTGTTTTTT. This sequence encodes CASSQGSRVGTGELFF.

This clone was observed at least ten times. The CDR3 is CASSLGGQDDTDTQYF. The CDR3 region has the DNA TGTGCCAGCAGCTTAGGGGGACAGGATGACACAGATACGCAGTATTTT. The chain joins TRBV7-3 to TRBJ2-3, with 8 bases lining up with TRBD1. Unmatched junction bases numbered 6, after V lost 2 bases and J lost 2 bases. Germline lookup yields CDR1 SGHTA and CDR2 FQGTGA. The CDR3 runs to 16 residues.

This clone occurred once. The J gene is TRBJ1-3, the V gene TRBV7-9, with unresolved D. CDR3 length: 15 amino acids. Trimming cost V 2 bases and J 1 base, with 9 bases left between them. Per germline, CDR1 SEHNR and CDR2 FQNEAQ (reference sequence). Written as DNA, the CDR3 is TGTGCCAGCAGCTTACGAGCTTCTTCTGGAAACACCATATATTTT. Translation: CASSLRASSGNTIYF. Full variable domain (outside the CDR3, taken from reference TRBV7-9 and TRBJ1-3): DTGVSQNPRHKITKRGQNVTFRCDPISEHNRLYWYRQTLGQGPEFLTYFQNEAQLEKSRLLSDRFSAERPKGSFSTLEIQRTEQGDSAMYLCASSLRASSGNTIYFGEGSWLTVV.

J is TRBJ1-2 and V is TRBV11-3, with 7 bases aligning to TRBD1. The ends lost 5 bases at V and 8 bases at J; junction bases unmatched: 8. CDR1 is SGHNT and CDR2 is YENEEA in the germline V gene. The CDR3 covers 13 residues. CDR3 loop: CASSQEDRVGYTF. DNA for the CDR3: TGTGCCAGCAGCCAAGAAGACAGGGTCGGCTACACCTTC. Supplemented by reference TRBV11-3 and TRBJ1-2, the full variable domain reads EAGVVQSPRYKIIEKKQPVAFWCNPISGHNTLYWYLQNLGQGPELLIRYENEEAVDDSQLPKDRFSAERLKGVDSTLKIQPAELGDSAVYLCASSQEDRVGYTFGSGTRLTVV.

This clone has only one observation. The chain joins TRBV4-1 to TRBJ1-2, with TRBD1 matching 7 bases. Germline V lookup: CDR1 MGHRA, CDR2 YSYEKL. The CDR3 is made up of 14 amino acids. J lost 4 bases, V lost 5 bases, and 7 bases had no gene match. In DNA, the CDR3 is TGCGCCAGCAGCAGAGTAGGGACAGCCTATGGCTACACCTTC. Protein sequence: CASSRVGTAYGYTF.